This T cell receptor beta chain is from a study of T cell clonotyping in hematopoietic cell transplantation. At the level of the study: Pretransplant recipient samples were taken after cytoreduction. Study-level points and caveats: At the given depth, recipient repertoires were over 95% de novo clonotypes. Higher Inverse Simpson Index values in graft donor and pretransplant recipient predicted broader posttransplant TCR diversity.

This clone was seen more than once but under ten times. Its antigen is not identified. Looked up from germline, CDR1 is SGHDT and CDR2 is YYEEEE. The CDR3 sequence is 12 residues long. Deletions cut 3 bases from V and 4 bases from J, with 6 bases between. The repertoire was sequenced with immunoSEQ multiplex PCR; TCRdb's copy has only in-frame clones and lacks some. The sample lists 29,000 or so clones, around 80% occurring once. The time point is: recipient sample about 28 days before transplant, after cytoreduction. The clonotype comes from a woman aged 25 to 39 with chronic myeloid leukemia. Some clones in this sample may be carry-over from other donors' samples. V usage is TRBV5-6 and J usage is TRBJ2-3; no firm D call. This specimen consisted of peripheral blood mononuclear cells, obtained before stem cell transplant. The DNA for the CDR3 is TGTGCCAGCAGCTCCGGCCCAGATACGCAGTATTTT. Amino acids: CASSSGPDTQYF.